Included here is one T cell receptor beta chain sequence, with context. Under the authors' procedure: Nucleated cell number was recorded as an estimate derived from reference gene primer amplification. TCRdb's copy holds only in-frame clones and misses some; the assay was immunoSEQ multiplex PCR. That table is the source of V, J and clone size, and D and trimming were worked out from the DNA. The table includes around 130,000 clones, approximately 88% detected once. These data come from a study of blood T cell repertoires in COVID-19. Study in general: Collection of acute and convalescent COVID-19 samples took place in the United States, Italy and Spain. T cells, B-cell-depleted T cells, or PBMCs provided the cDNA or gDNA that served as material.

The germline V gene has CDR1 MNHEY and CDR2 SVGAGI. V gave up 4 bases and J gave up 0 bases, with 12 bases separating them. The CDR3 has 15 residues. The chain couples TRBV6-5 to TRBJ1-2, with no clear D. Sequencing was performed on peripheral blood. The TCR was taken from a man aged 65-85 years with active COVID-19. CDR3 sequence reads: CASSFGEASNYGYTF. The CDR3 nucleotides read TGTGCCAGCAGTTTTGGGGAGGCGTCTAACTATGGCTACACCTTC.